The clone carrying this TCR beta chain was counted a few times. The data were taken from a study of Ad26.COV2.S vaccination and SARS-CoV-2 variants. Documented treatment: some 19 received Ad26.COV2.S at low or high dose, single or two shots; about 5 received placebo; per-sample allocation not given. Collection of samples fell on day 63 after the first vaccine or placebo injection. Data came from immunoSEQ multiplex PCR; TCRdb stores just in-frame clones and leaves some out. The data hold roughly 680,000 clones, with around 92% observed a single time. Germline loops: CDR1 LGHNA, CDR2 YNFKEQ. CDR3 length: 13 residues. Trimming took 4 bases from V and 4 from J, leaving 8 bases between them.

This chain joins TRBV4-2 and TRBJ2-1; no reliable D call. The TCR sequence derives from a person between 18 and 60 years old who received the Ad26.COV2.S COVID-19 vaccine or a placebo. The sequenced sample was peripheral blood, obtained in a trial of Ad26.COV2.S vaccine versus placebo. The CDR3 DNA sequence: TGTGCCAGCAGCCCTTGGGATTACAATGAGCAGTTCTTC. This gives the protein CASSPWDYNEQFF.